The 30 T cell receptor beta chains presented below share a single source sample, sequenced in a study of technical replicates of blood from a handful of donors. Assay: immunoSEQ multiplex PCR; the TCRdb copy retains only in-frame clones and omits some. The sample has tens of thousands of clones, around 97% seen once. The sample comprised T cells isolated from PBMCs. The receptor set was obtained from a human donor in good health.

J is TRBJ2-3 and V is TRBV5-1, with TRBD1 identical over 8 bases. The J segment lost 3 bases and the V segment lost 4 bases, leaving 19 bases of the junction unmatched. CDR1 and CDR2 (germline): SGHRS, YFSETQ. This CDR3 has 19 residues. CDR3 loop: CASSPGVQDGDRRTDTQYF. The CDR3 DNA is TGCGCCAGCAGCCCCGGGGTGCAAGACGGGGACAGGCGGACAGATACGCAGTATTTT. Together with reference TRBV5-1 and TRBJ2-3, the CDR3 gives the full variable domain: KAGVTQTPRYLIKTRGQQVTLSCSPISGHRSVSWYQQTPGQGLQFLFEYFSETQRNKGNFPGRFSGRQFSNSRSEMNVSTLELGDSALYLCASSPGVQDGDRRTDTQYFGPGTRLTVL.

This clone was detected once. The genes are TRBV5-1 and TRBJ2-1; TRBD2 matches 10 bases. This CDR3 has 16 residues. V was clipped by 4 bases and J by 4 bases; unmatched bases: 8. The V gene's germline CDR1 is SGHRS and CDR2 YFSETQ. CDR3 sequence: CASSNAGTSVYNEQFF. As DNA, the CDR3 is TGCGCCAGCAGCAACGCCGGGACTAGCGTTTACAATGAGCAGTTCTTC.

This clone was recorded once. The J gene is TRBJ2-2, the V gene TRBV5-1, with 8 bases lining up with TRBD2. Germline trimming cut 1 base from V and 6 bases from J; bases unmatched to any gene: 5. The germline V gene has CDR1 SGHRS and CDR2 YFSETQ. This CDR3 is 15 amino acids long. The CDR3 DNA reads as TGCGCCAGCAGCTTGCTGAGCGGGAGTTCCGGGGAGCTGTTTTTT. Residues: CASSLLSGSSGELFF.

The gene calls are TRBV6-5 and TRBJ1-6; D ambiguous. Deletions cut 5 bases from V and 3 bases from J, with 8 bases between. This CDR3 comprises 14 residues. The germline V gene has CDR1 MNHEY and CDR2 SVGAGI. The CDR3 sequence: CASSRQVYNSPLHF. The CDR3 DNA reads TGTGCCAGCAGTCGTCAGGTCTATAATTCACCCCTCCACTTT.

This sequence joins TRBV27 and TRBJ1-2; 9 nucleotides agree with TRBD1. V gave up 5 bases and J gave up 4 bases; unmatched junction bases: 8. CDR3 length equals 15 residues. The germline V gene has CDR1 MNHEY and CDR2 SMNVEV (reference sequence). CDR3 loop: CASSEVTGGGYGYTF. The CDR3 DNA sequence: TGTGCCAGCAGTGAAGTGACAGGGGGAGGCTATGGCTACACCTTC.

The CDR3 loop reads CASTGTAPYEQYF. The CDR3 DNA sequence: TGCGCCAGCACCGGGACAGCTCCCTACGAGCAGTACTTC. The genes are TRBV5-1 and TRBJ2-7; 7 bases fit TRBD1. In germline, CDR1 is SGHRS, CDR2 YFSETQ. Germline trimming cut 6 bases from V and 2 bases from J; bases unmatched to any gene: 5. This CDR3 has 13 amino acids. Complete variable domain (other parts from reference TRBV5-1 and TRBJ2-7): KAGVTQTPRYLIKTRGQQVTLSCSPISGHRSVSWYQQTPGQGLQFLFEYFSETQRNKGNFPGRFSGRQFSNSRSEMNVSTLELGDSALYLCASTGTAPYEQYFGPGTRLTVT.

The chain uses TRBV18 and TRBJ1-2; 10 bases map to TRBD1. J lost 5 bases, V lost 3 bases, and 3 bases had no gene match. The length of the CDR3 is 14 residues. Germline CDR1 and CDR2: KGHSH and LQKENI. CDR3 bases: TGTGCCAGCTCACCGGGACAGGGGTTGTATGGCTACACCTTC. Translating gives CASSPGQGLYGYTF. The full variable domain, rest sourced from reference TRBV18 and TRBJ1-2, is NAGVMQNPRHLVRRRGQEARLRCSPMKGHSHVYWYRQLPEEGLKFMVYLQKENIIDESGMPKERFSAEFPKEGPSILRIQQVVRGDSAAYFCASSPGQGLYGYTFGSGTRLTVV.

The rearrangement joins TRBV14 to TRBJ2-5; 8 bases agree with TRBD2. The CDR3 has 14 amino acids. From germline, CDR1 is SGHDN and CDR2 FVKESK. J lost 1 base, V lost 3 bases, and 1 base had no gene match. The CDR3 DNA follows: TGTGCCAGCAGCCATCTAGCGGGCCAAGAGACCCAGTACTTC. This gives the protein CASSHLAGQETQYF.

The chain is built from TRBV11-2 and TRBJ1-1; 8 nucleotides line up with TRBD1. CDR3 length equals 12 residues. The V segment lost 5 bases and the J segment 6 bases; nucleotides outside the gene matches: 2. CDR1 SGHAT and CDR2 FQNNGV come from the germline V gene. CDR3 protein: CASSQGAPEAFF. DNA of the CDR3: TGTGCCAGCAGCCAGGGGGCCCCTGAAGCTTTCTTT.

The rearrangement links TRBV2 to TRBJ2-2, with TRBD2 identical over 7 bases. Germline V lookup: CDR1 SNHLY, CDR2 FYNNEI. V shed 3 bases, J shed 4 bases, and the junction held 2 bases outside the gene matches. The CDR3 runs 14 residues. CDR3 nucleotides: TGTGCCAGCAGTGAGACGGGGGGCACCGGGGAGCTGTTTTTT. Translating it yields CASSETGGTGELFF.

The rearrangement links TRBV5-1 to TRBJ2-3, with 9 nucleotides matching TRBD1. The CDR3 is 15 residues long. Losses at the gene ends were 4 bases for V and 2 bases for J; bases not matched to a gene: 5. Germline lookup yields CDR1 SGHRS and CDR2 YFSETQ. The CDR3 spells CASSRGQGSTDTQYF. CDR3 bases: TGCGCCAGCAGCCGGGGACAGGGCTCCACAGATACGCAGTATTTT.

V and J are TRBV5-1 and TRBJ2-1, with 8 bases fitting TRBD1. Looked up from germline, CDR1 is SGHRS and CDR2 is YFSETQ. With V trimmed by 2 bases and J by 2 bases, 6 bases remained unmatched. CDR3 length: 16 residues. As DNA, the CDR3 is TGCGCCAGCAGCTTATCCCCAGGGGGCCCCTACAATGAGCAGTTCTTC. This encodes CASSLSPGGPYNEQFF.

This clone was picked up one time. The chain links TRBV30 to TRBJ2-7, with 10 bases that match TRBD1. This CDR3 has 13 residues. The J segment lost 4 bases and the V segment lost 4 bases, leaving 4 bases of the junction unmatched. Germline-derived CDR1 and CDR2 are GTSNPN and SVGIG (reference sequence). The CDR3 nucleotides are TGTGCCTGGATGGTGGGACAGGGGTACGAGCAGTACTTC. Translation: CAWMVGQGYEQYF.

The gene calls are TRBV11-2 and TRBJ2-7, with 8 positions matching TRBD2. CDR3 length equals 15 residues. V was clipped by 5 bases and J by 2 bases; unmatched bases: 8. Germline V gene data show CDR1 as SGHAT and CDR2 as FQNNGV. The CDR3: CASSQRGRSTYEQYF. As DNA, the CDR3 is TGTGCCAGCAGCCAGCGGGGGCGATCCACCTACGAGCAGTACTTC.

The chain employs TRBV7-9 and TRBJ2-3, with 10 bases that match TRBD1. V lost 5 bases and J lost 4; bases outside the gene matches: 9. In germline, CDR1 is SEHNR, CDR2 FQNEAQ (reference sequence). The CDR3 contains 16 residues. The CDR3 sequence: CASSPSTGGSADTQYF. DNA for the CDR3: TGTGCCAGCAGCCCTTCGACAGGGGGCTCCGCAGATACGCAGTATTTT.

This rearrangement joins TRBV6-1 to TRBJ2-2; D is perhaps TRBD1 (5 bases). The V gene lost 4 bases and the J gene lost 0 bases, with 12 bases spanning the gap. Germline V CDR1 and CDR2: MNHNS, SASEGT. The CDR3 is made up of 16 amino acids. The CDR3 spells CASSAGSKPNTGELFF. CDR3 nucleotides: TGTGCCAGCAGTGCAGGGTCGAAACCGAACACCGGGGAGCTGTTTTTT.

The chain employs TRBV5-4 and TRBJ2-2; a possible D gene is TRBD2 (7 bases). With 0 bases removed from V and 3 bases from J, the gap between germline ends came to 15 bases. This CDR3 is built from 17 residues. The germline CDR1 and CDR2 sequences are SGHNT and YYREEE (reference sequence). The CDR3 nucleotides are TGTGCCAGCAGCTTGGGCACCCGGGGGGCGGACACCGGGGAGCTGTTTTTT. Its protein product is CASSLGTRGADTGELFF.

The CDR3 region is CASSTRTGGQPQHF. The DNA of the CDR3 is TGTGCCAGCAGCACCCGGACAGGGGGCCAGCCCCAGCATTTT. This chain joins TRBV7-2 and TRBJ1-5, with TRBD1 identical over 11 bases. Per germline, CDR1 SGHTA and CDR2 FQGNSA. This CDR3 is built from 14 residues. Trimming at V came to 5 bases and at J to 7 bases, leaving 4 bases not matched to a gene.

The chain links TRBV2 to TRBJ1-1; TRBD1 matches 10 bases. The CDR3 consists of 14 residues. The V gene end was trimmed by 8 bases and the J gene end by 1 base; junction bases not matched to a gene: 4. Germline CDR1 is SNHLY and CDR2 is FYNNEI. The CDR3 protein is CASVGTGENTEAFF. In DNA form, the CDR3 reads TGTGCCAGCGTCGGGACAGGGGAGAACACTGAAGCTTTCTTT. The variable domain in full, with the rest retrieved from reference TRBV2 and TRBJ1-1, is EPEVTQTPSHQVTQMGQEVILRCVPISNHLYFYWYRQILGQKVEFLVSFYNNEISEKSEIFDDQFSVERPDGSNFTLKIRSTKLEDSAMYFCASVGTGENTEAFFGQGTRLTVV.

The chain combines TRBV4-2 with TRBJ2-2; D is uncertain. Trimming took 0 bases from V and 0 from J, leaving 11 bases between them. The germline CDR1 and CDR2 sequences are LGHNA and YNFKEQ. The length of the CDR3 is 17 residues. CDR3 nucleotide sequence: TGTGCCAGCAGCCAAGATCTTACAGTCGCGAACACCGGGGAGCTGTTTTTT. This encodes CASSQDLTVANTGELFF.

This clone has only one observation. The chain uses TRBV5-1 and TRBJ1-1; possible D gene TRBD1, 6 bases. Between the trimmed V and J ends, which lost 4 bases and 1 base, there was a span of 14 bases. Germline V CDR1 and CDR2: SGHRS, YFSETQ. This CDR3 region has 15 residues. CDR3: CASSLAAGANTEAFF. In DNA, the CDR3 is TGCGCCAGCAGCCTTGCTGCAGGGGCGAACACTGAAGCTTTCTTT. Complete variable domain (other parts from reference TRBV5-1 and TRBJ1-1): KAGVTQTPRYLIKTRGQQVTLSCSPISGHRSVSWYQQTPGQGLQFLFEYFSETQRNKGNFPGRFSGRQFSNSRSEMNVSTLELGDSALYLCASSLAAGANTEAFFGQGTRLTVV.

This chain links TRBV15 with TRBJ2-4; D gene uncertain. CDR3 size: 15 residues. With 1 base removed from V and 0 bases from J, the gap between germline ends came to 7 bases. Germline-derived CDR1 and CDR2 are LNHNV and YYDKDF (reference sequence). The CDR3 loop is CATSRVTVAKNIQYF. Here the CDR3 DNA reads TGTGCCACCAGCAGAGTAACGGTAGCCAAAAACATTCAGTACTTC.

V gene TRBV11-3 combines with J gene TRBJ2-7; 9 nucleotides agree with TRBD1. CDR1 is SGHNT and CDR2 is YENEEA in the germline V gene. The CDR3 has 19 residues. V was pared by 5 bases and J by 1 base, with 18 bases of the junction left unmatched. CDR3 region: CASSISLYLTGTGSYEQYF. The CDR3, as DNA: TGTGCCAGCAGCATCTCGCTCTATTTAACCGGGACAGGGTCCTACGAGCAGTACTTC.

V is TRBV20-1 and J is TRBJ1-2; tentatively, D is TRBD1 (5 bases). The length of the CDR3 is 11 residues. V lost 3 bases and J 8 bases, leaving 10 bases between the germline ends. The germline V gene encodes CDR1 DFQATT and CDR2 SNEGSKA (reference sequence). This CDR3 reads CSASGGDGYTF. The CDR3 DNA reads TGCAGTGCTAGCGGGGGTGACGGCTACACCTTC.

The chain joins TRBV28 to TRBJ1-2; no definite D call. This CDR3 comprises 14 residues. Trimming cost V 2 bases and J 2 bases, with 9 bases left between them. CDR1 is MDHEN, CDR2 SYDVKM, per germline. CDR3 amino acids: CASSLVTHNYGYTF. For the CDR3, the DNA is TGTGCCAGCAGTTTAGTCACACACAACTATGGCTACACCTTC.

Notes on this clone: The junction shows a germline mismatch at one end, possibly a read error. This rearrangement joins TRBV18 to TRBJ1-3; D is uncertain. This CDR3 is built from 14 residues. Germline V gene sequence: CDR1 KGHSH, CDR2 LQKENI. CDR3 sequence: CATSSGISGNTIYF. CDR3 in DNA: TGTGCCACCTCATCGGGGATCTCTGGAAACACCATATATTTT.

The chain couples TRBV6-5 to TRBJ2-1; tentative D call: TRBD1 (5 bases). Trimming left V 5 bases short and J 2 bases short, with 13 bases between. Germline V gene sequence: CDR1 MNHEY, CDR2 SVGAGI. The CDR3 loop spans 15 amino acids. In DNA, the CDR3 is TGTGCCAGCAGTCCGCAGGGTAGCCCCTACAATGAGCAGTTCTTC. It codes for CASSPQGSPYNEQFF.

DNA of the CDR3: TGTGCCAGTAGTATTGGAGGGACGCCAGGCTACACCTTC. This encodes CASSIGGTPGYTF. The rearrangement joins TRBV19 to TRBJ1-2; D is possibly TRBD1 (5 bases). CDR1 is LNHDA, CDR2 SQIVND, per germline (reference sequence). The CDR3 consists of 13 residues. Deletions cut 3 bases from V and 8 bases from J, with 13 bases between. Supplemented by reference TRBV19 and TRBJ1-2, the full variable domain reads DGGITQSPKYLFRKEGQNVTLSCEQNLNHDAMYWYRQDPGQGLRLIYYSQIVNDFQKGDIAEGYSVSREKKESFPLTVTSAQKNPTAFYLCASSIGGTPGYTFGSGTRLTVV.

The V gene is TRBV13, the J gene TRBJ2-3; 13 bases agree with TRBD2. The CDR3 totals 19 residues. The ends lost 4 bases at V and 6 bases at J; junction bases unmatched: 16. The germline CDR1 and CDR2 sequences are PRHDT and FYEKMQ (reference sequence). Here the CDR3 reads CASSSIIRLAGGQVDTQYF. In DNA form, the CDR3 reads TGTGCCAGCAGCTCAATAATCCGACTAGCGGGGGGCCAGGTTGATACGCAGTATTTT.

This chain connects TRBV11-3 to TRBJ2-2, with TRBD1 as a possible D gene (6 bases). This CDR3 is built from 15 residues. The V end was cut by 5 bases, the J end by 2 bases, with 12 bases between. Germline CDR1 SGHNT, CDR2 YENEEA. The CDR3 nucleotides read TGTGCCAGCAGCCAAAGGGACACCAACACCGGGGAGCTGTTTTTT. Protein sequence: CASSQRDTNTGELFF.